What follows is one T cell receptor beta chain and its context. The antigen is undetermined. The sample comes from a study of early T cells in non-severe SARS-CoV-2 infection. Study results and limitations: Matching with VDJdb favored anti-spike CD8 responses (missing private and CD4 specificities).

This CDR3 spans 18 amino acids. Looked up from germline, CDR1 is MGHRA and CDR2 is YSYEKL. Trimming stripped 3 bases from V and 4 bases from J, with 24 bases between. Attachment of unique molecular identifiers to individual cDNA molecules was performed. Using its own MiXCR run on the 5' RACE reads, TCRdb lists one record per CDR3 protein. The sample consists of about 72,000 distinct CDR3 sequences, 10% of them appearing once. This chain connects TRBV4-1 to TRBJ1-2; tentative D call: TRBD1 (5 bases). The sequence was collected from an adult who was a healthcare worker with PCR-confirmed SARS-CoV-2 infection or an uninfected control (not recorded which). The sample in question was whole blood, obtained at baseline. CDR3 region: CASSHFINTSQGGYGYTF. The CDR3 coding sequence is TGCGCCAGCAGCCATTTCATTAATACATCCCAGGGAGGCTATGGCTACACCTTC.